Listed here is a single T cell receptor beta chain. V was shortened by 5 bases and J by 1 base, with 10 bases between the two germline ends. This CDR3 is 14 amino acids long. Germline V CDR1 and CDR2: SGHTA, FQGTGA. Profiled with immunoSEQ multiplex PCR; TCRdb holds only in-frame clones, not every one. The sample shows 84,000 or so clones, approximately 94% of them seen only once. The data were taken from a study of technical replicates of blood from a handful of donors. The sample was T cells isolated from PBMCs. V usage is TRBV7-3 and J usage is TRBJ2-3, with D unclear. The sequence was obtained from a human donor in good health. The CDR3 nucleotides are TGTGCCAGCAGCCTTGGCCTTGGCACAGATACGCAGTATTTT. This encodes CASSLGLGTDTQYF.